Listed here are 7 T cell receptor beta chains from one sample, sequenced in a study of T cell responses to AZD1222 COVID-19 vaccine (dated by TCRdb to the early 2020s). The method was the immunoSEQ multiplex PCR assay. In its TCRdb copy, this immuneACCESS table keeps in-frame sequences only and misses some clones. Where compared with another copy, unresolved V genes explain less than half of these, and the others have no known cause. For this sample the table gives around 15,000 clones, of which over 60% were detected only once. Of the sample, approximately 15% falls within the top ten clones. The time point label of this sample denotes: about 28 days (+/-7) after the second vaccine dose. Sequences were derived from peripheral blood, sampled 28 days after the second AZD1222 dose. The receptors originated from an adult who received the AZD1222 COVID-19 vaccine.

The chain has TRBV27 and TRBJ1-6; D is undetermined. CDR1 is MNHEY, CDR2 SMNVEV, per germline (reference sequence). Trimming removed 8 bases from V and 0 bases from J, with 8 bases in between. CDR3 length equals 14 residues. The CDR3 region is CASWGSSYNSPLHF. CDR3 DNA sequence: TGTGCCAGCTGGGGTAGCTCCTATAATTCACCCCTCCACTTT.

This chain joins TRBV19 and TRBJ1-5; 7 nucleotides align to TRBD1. Trimming removed 5 bases from V and 0 bases from J; junction bases left unmatched: 4. The CDR3 has 15 amino acids. The germline gives CDR1 LNHDA, CDR2 SQIVND (reference sequence). In DNA, the CDR3 is TGTGCCAGTAGTCCACAGGGGAATAGCAATCAGCCCCAGCATTTT. It codes for CASSPQGNSNQPQHF.

This clone was recorded a few times. The rearrangement links TRBV10-1 to TRBJ2-7; weak D call: TRBD2 (5 bases). V was cut by 3 bases and J by 2 bases, with 11 bases left in between. This CDR3 has 14 residues. The germline gives CDR1 WNHNN, CDR2 SYGVQD (reference sequence). The chain's CDR3 is CASSDYRGTYEQYF. CDR3 nucleotides: TGCGCCAGCAGTGACTACCGGGGTACCTACGAGCAGTACTTC.

This chain connects TRBV3-1 (or the pseudogene TRBV3-2) to TRBJ1-4; 9 bases agree with TRBD1. Per the germline V gene, CDR1 is LGHDT and CDR2 is YNNKEL (reference sequence). The CDR3 is 15 residues long. V shed 4 bases and J 4 bases; nucleotides not matched to a gene: 4. CDR3 DNA sequence: TGTGCCAGCAGCCTGGGGACAGGGTATAATGAAAAACTGTTTTTT. This sequence encodes CASSLGTGYNEKLFF.

V gene TRBV7-2 combines with J gene TRBJ1-6; D ambiguous. The V gene lost 5 bases and the J gene lost 9 bases, with 11 bases spanning the gap. CDR1 is SGHTA, CDR2 FQGNSA, per germline. CDR3 length equals 13 residues. CDR3: CASSPYLGSPLHF. CDR3 coding DNA: TGTGCCAGCAGCCCTTACCTTGGTTCACCCCTCCACTTT.

The chain carries TRBV30 and TRBJ2-7; the D call may be TRBD1 or TRBD2 (5 bases each). The germline gives CDR1 GTSNPN, CDR2 SVGIG (reference sequence). The CDR3 covers 11 residues. V lost 8 bases and J lost 3, with 11 bases in between. The CDR3 reads CAGGGGYEQYF. CDR3 DNA: TGTGCCGGAGGTGGGGGCTACGAGCAGTACTTC.

In this sample, this clone turned up once. J is TRBJ2-7 and V is TRBV5-5; 8 positions match TRBD1. The CDR3 extends over 14 amino acids. J gave up 3 bases and V 2 bases, and 4 bases lay outside the gene matches. Germline V gene lookup returns CDR1 SGHKS and CDR2 YYEKEE (reference sequence). In DNA form, the CDR3 reads TGTGCCAGCAGCTTCGGGGACAGGATCTACGAGCAGTACTTC. It translates to CASSFGDRIYEQYF.